The rows below give T cell receptor beta chains drawn from one sample of a study of T-cell reconstitution after alpha-beta-depleted transplantation in children. In TCRdb, the PCR reads were re-called with MiXCR into one record per CDR3 protein. The repertoire includes around 600,000 distinct CDR3 sequences, 16% of them detected once, and 1.1% sits in the top ten. Sequencing used PBMCs from the stem cell graft donor, obtained from the stem cell graft. All receptors come from a human donor who donated a stem cell graft to a child with acute myeloid leukemia. CDR3s include the opening cysteine and the closing phenylalanine or tryptophan. Fields, in order: V gene, clone size, J gene, D gene, CDR3 DNA, CDR3 protein. D genes are given only for firm matches. Clone size is shown for a subset of rows, as once, few, many or a class of expanded clone.

v_gene: TRBV5-6
abundance: few
j_gene: TRBJ1-5
d_gene: .
CDR3nt: TGTGCCAGCAGCTTCCGACAGTACTTTAATCAGCCCCAGCATTTT
CDR3aa: CASSFRQYFNQPQHF

v_gene: TRBV20-1
abundance: many
j_gene: TRBJ2-5
d_gene: .
CDR3nt: TGCAGTGCTATACTAGCACGAGATTGGACCCAGTACTTC
CDR3aa: CSAILARDWTQYF

v_gene: TRBV3-1
abundance: few
j_gene: TRBJ2-7
d_gene: .
CDR3nt: TGTGCCAGCAGTGTGGGACTCTACTACGAGCAGTACTTC
CDR3aa: CASSVGLYYEQYF

v_gene: TRBV7-2
abundance: many
j_gene: TRBJ2-1
d_gene: .
CDR3nt: TGTGCCAGCAGCTTAGTTAGCGGCTACAATGAGCAGTTCTTC
CDR3aa: CASSLVSGYNEQFF

v_gene: TRBV20-1
abundance: many
j_gene: TRBJ1-1
d_gene: .
CDR3nt: TGCAGTGCTAGAGTGGCAAACGGGGGCGAGGGTGCTTTCTTT
CDR3aa: CSARVANGGEGAFF

v_gene: TRBV5-6
abundance: many
j_gene: TRBJ1-2
d_gene: .
CDR3nt: TGTGCCAGCAGGGACTTCCGAGCTAACTATGGCTACACCTTC
CDR3aa: CASRDFRANYGYTF

v_gene: TRBV20-1
abundance: few
j_gene: TRBJ1-6
d_gene: TRBD1
CDR3nt: TGCAGTGCTAGAGATCGGGCAGGGGGCAATAATTCACCCCTCCACTTT
CDR3aa: CSARDRAGGNNSPLHF

v_gene: TRBV7-2
abundance: .
j_gene: TRBJ1-1
d_gene: .
CDR3nt: TGTGCCAGCAGCTTCCAGTCCAGAGAAACTGAAGCTTTCTTT
CDR3aa: CASSFQSRETEAFF

v_gene: TRBV5-1
abundance: few
j_gene: TRBJ2-5
d_gene: .
CDR3nt: TGCGCCAGCAGCTTGGTACAGGCCCAAGAGACCCAGTACTTC
CDR3aa: CASSLVQAQETQYF

v_gene: TRBV3-1
abundance: .
j_gene: TRBJ1-6
d_gene: TRBD1
CDR3nt: TGTGCCAGCAGCCAAGGGGCAGGGGGTAGAGGGTCACCCCTCCACTTT
CDR3aa: CASSQGAGGRGSPLHF

v_gene: TRBV7-2
abundance: .
j_gene: TRBJ1-3
d_gene: .
CDR3nt: TGTGCCAGCAGCTTTGGAGGGACAAACACCATATATTTT
CDR3aa: CASSFGGTNTIYF

v_gene: TRBV12-3/TRBV12-4
abundance: .
j_gene: TRBJ2-4
d_gene: .
CDR3nt: TGTGCCAGCAGTCCCTCAACTATAGCCAAAAACATTCAGTACTTC
CDR3aa: CASSPSTIAKNIQYF

v_gene: TRBV5-1
abundance: few
j_gene: TRBJ2-1
d_gene: .
CDR3nt: TGCGCCAGCCGCTACTCTGGTGAGCAGTTCTTC
CDR3aa: CASRYSGEQFF

v_gene: TRBV7-7
abundance: few
j_gene: TRBJ1-1
d_gene: TRBD1
CDR3nt: TGTGCCAGCAGCTGCCACTTGGGTTCAGGGGGAGCGAACACTGAAGCTTTCTTT
CDR3aa: CASSCHLGSGGANTEAFF

v_gene: TRBV12-3/TRBV12-4
abundance: many
j_gene: TRBJ1-2
d_gene: .
CDR3nt: TGTGCCAGCAGTGTCACAGTCCCGACTAACTATGGCTACACCTTC
CDR3aa: CASSVTVPTNYGYTF

v_gene: TRBV29-1
abundance: once
j_gene: TRBJ1-1
d_gene: TRBD1
CDR3nt: TGCAGCGTTGAAAAGACAGGGTCGGAGACTGAAGCTTTCTTT
CDR3aa: CSVEKTGSETEAFF

v_gene: TRBV6-5
abundance: few
j_gene: TRBJ2-6
d_gene: .
CDR3nt: TGTGCCAGCAGTTACTCTCGGACAACCTACTCTGGGGCCAACGTCCTGACTTTC
CDR3aa: CASSYSRTTYSGANVLTF

v_gene: TRBV7-2
abundance: few
j_gene: TRBJ1-2
d_gene: .
CDR3nt: TGTGCCAGCGGGATCTCGGGGAACTATGGCTACACCTTC
CDR3aa: CASGISGNYGYTF

v_gene: TRBV6-5
abundance: .
j_gene: TRBJ2-1
d_gene: TRBD2
CDR3nt: TGTGCCAGCAGTTACGCCGGGGGGGCCGGTGAGCAGTTCTTC
CDR3aa: CASSYAGGAGEQFF

v_gene: TRBV6-5
abundance: many
j_gene: TRBJ1-1
d_gene: .
CDR3nt: TGTGCCAGCAGTTACGGACTGACGAACACTGAAGCTTTCTTT
CDR3aa: CASSYGLTNTEAFF

v_gene: TRBV6-1
abundance: few
j_gene: TRBJ1-1
d_gene: .
CDR3nt: TGTGCCAGCAGTCGACGGCCGGGCCAGGAATCCACTGAAGCTTTCTTT
CDR3aa: CASSRRPGQESTEAFF

v_gene: TRBV20-1
abundance: .
j_gene: TRBJ2-2
d_gene: TRBD1
CDR3nt: TGCAGTGCTCATAGACAGGGGAGACTACCCGGGGAGCTGTTTTTT
CDR3aa: CSAHRQGRLPGELFF

v_gene: TRBV10-3
abundance: .
j_gene: TRBJ2-5
d_gene: .
CDR3nt: TGTGCCATTGCGACTGGCTCCTCCGCCGAGACCCAGTACTTC
CDR3aa: CAIATGSSAETQYF

v_gene: TRBV10-2
abundance: .
j_gene: TRBJ1-1
d_gene: .
CDR3nt: TGCGCCAGTTTGTTTAGTGGGTTCGGGGCTGAAGCTTTCTTT
CDR3aa: CASLFSGFGAEAFF

v_gene: TRBV20-1
abundance: many
j_gene: TRBJ2-3
d_gene: .
CDR3nt: TGCAGTGCTAGAGCCATGATGGGGGGGCGGACAGATACGCAGTATTTT
CDR3aa: CSARAMMGGRTDTQYF

v_gene: TRBV13
abundance: few
j_gene: TRBJ2-2
d_gene: TRBD1
CDR3nt: TGTGCCAGCAGCCGGGGACAGATCGCGAACACCGGGGAGCTGTTTTTT
CDR3aa: CASSRGQIANTGELFF

v_gene: TRBV20-1
abundance: many
j_gene: TRBJ2-3
d_gene: .
CDR3nt: TGTGCGCTCATCTGGGGGGGGCCAGATACGCAGTATTTT
CDR3aa: CALIWGGPDTQYF

v_gene: TRBV24-1
abundance: few
j_gene: TRBJ2-3
d_gene: .
CDR3nt: TGTGCCACCAGTGATAAATCGGGGGCCGGCACAGATACGCAGTATTTT
CDR3aa: CATSDKSGAGTDTQYF

v_gene: TRBV6-5
abundance: many
j_gene: TRBJ2-5
d_gene: .
CDR3nt: TGTGCCAGCAGTCGAATCAAAGAGACCCAGTACTTC
CDR3aa: CASSRIKETQYF

v_gene: TRBV10-3
abundance: few
j_gene: TRBJ2-7
d_gene: TRBD1
CDR3nt: TGTGCCATCAGGAGGGGACAGGGAAGCCACGAGCAGTACTTC
CDR3aa: CAIRRGQGSHEQYF

v_gene: TRBV20-1
abundance: few
j_gene: TRBJ2-5
d_gene: .
CDR3nt: TGCAGTGCTAGAGGGGGGGCAGTCCAAGAGACCCAGTACTTC
CDR3aa: CSARGGAVQETQYF

v_gene: TRBV29-1
abundance: many
j_gene: TRBJ1-4
d_gene: .
CDR3nt: TGCAGCGCCCTTCCGGGCAGTTCAACTAATGAAAAACTGTTTTTT
CDR3aa: CSALPGSSTNEKLFF

v_gene: TRBV7-2
abundance: few
j_gene: TRBJ2-1
d_gene: TRBD2
CDR3nt: TGTGCCAGCAGCTTAGCGGGCGGGGGGCCCTATGAGCAGTTCTTC
CDR3aa: CASSLAGGGPYEQFF

v_gene: TRBV27
abundance: many
j_gene: TRBJ2-7
d_gene: .
CDR3nt: TGTGCCAGCAGTTTATCCCGAGGGGGGCCAGGCGAGCAGTACTTC
CDR3aa: CASSLSRGGPGEQYF